These T cell receptor beta chains were read from a single sample in a study of blood T cell repertoires in COVID-19. Assay used: immunoSEQ multiplex PCR; TCRdb lists only in-frame clones, some missing. The sample holds 100,000 to 150,000 clones, about 87% seen once. The sequenced material came from peripheral blood. These receptors all stem from a woman aged 60-75 years with acute or convalescent COVID-19. CDR3s include the opening cysteine and the closing phenylalanine or tryptophan. D genes are given only for firm matches. Clone size is not always given. Where it is, it says once, few, many or a class for expanded clones.

.	TRBV5-8	.	TRBJ2-1	CASSHGRGPLGGEQFF	TGTGCCAGCAGCCACGGCCGGGGTCCCCTCGGAGGTGAGCAGTTCTTC
.	TRBV11-3	TRBD2	TRBJ2-1	CASSLGLAGGYRNEQFF	TGTGCCAGCAGCTTGGGACTAGCGGGAGGGTATCGCAATGAGCAGTTCTTC
once	TRBV27	TRBD2	TRBJ2-7	CASSARTSGRLYEQYF	TGTGCCAGCAGTGCGCGAACTAGCGGGAGGCTCTACGAGCAGTACTTC
.	TRBV28	TRBD2	TRBJ2-1	CASRGTSGVNEQFF	TGTGCCAGCAGAGGGACTAGCGGGGTCAATGAGCAGTTCTTC
.	TRBV29-1	.	TRBJ2-3	CSVFSSDTQYF	TGCAGCGTTTTTTCCTCAGATACGCAGTATTTT
once	TRBV3-1/TRBV3-2	.	TRBJ1-2	CASSSGDGGYTF	TGTGCCAGCAGCTCAGGGGATGGGGGCTACACCTTC
.	TRBV28	.	TRBJ2-4	CASSPSGLDLAKNIQYF	TGTGCCAGCAGCCCAAGCGGGCTGGATCTAGCCAAAAACATTCAGTACTTC
.	TRBV2	.	TRBJ1-1	CASSEGRSRTEAFF	TGTGCCAGCAGTGAGGGCCGTTCGAGAACTGAAGCTTTCTTT
.	TRBV6-5	.	TRBJ1-2	CASSYSAGTSYGYTF	TGTGCCAGCAGTTACTCGGCAGGGACTTCCTATGGCTACACCTTC
.	TRBV28	.	TRBJ2-5	CASSFLSSEQETQYF	TGTGCCAGCAGTTTCCTCTCTAGCGAACAAGAGACCCAGTACTTC
.	TRBV7-2	.	TRBJ2-1	CASSLVGRGLTYNEQFF	TGTGCCAGCAGCTTAGTGGGCAGGGGTCTAACCTACAATGAGCAGTTCTTC
.	TRBV18	TRBD1	TRBJ2-7	CASSAGQGTYEQYF	TGTGCCAGCTCAGCGGGACAGGGAACCTACGAGCAGTACTTC
.	TRBV11-3	.	TRBJ1-3	CASSVASSSSTIYF	TGTGCCAGCAGCGTCGCAAGCTCCTCGAGCACCATATATTTT
.	TRBV5-1	TRBD2	TRBJ2-7	CASSSGLVSYEQYF	TGCGCCAGCAGCTCAGGACTAGTCTCCTACGAGCAGTACTTC
.	TRBV19	TRBD1	TRBJ1-5	CASSSSGTGSIQPQHF	TGTGCCAGTAGTAGCTCCGGGACAGGGTCTATTCAGCCCCAGCATTTT
.	TRBV7-2	.	TRBJ2-3	CASSFRVTTDTQYF	TGTGCCAGCAGCTTCAGGGTAACCACAGATACGCAGTATTTT
once	TRBV6-6	.	TRBJ2-1	CASSILGEQFF	TGTGCCAGCAGTATCCTCGGGGAGCAGTTCTTC
.	TRBV2	TRBD1	TRBJ2-7	CASSRTGTNEQYF	TGTGCCAGCAGCCGGACAGGGACGAACGAGCAGTACTTC
.	TRBV28	.	TRBJ1-1	CASSFPGSTEAFF	TGTGCCAGCAGTTTTCCGGGGAGCACTGAAGCTTTCTTT
.	TRBV24-1	.	TRBJ1-2	CATSDPGTDDYGYTF	TGTGCCACCAGTGACCCAGGTACCGACGACTATGGCTACACCTTC
.	TRBV3-1/TRBV3-2	TRBD1	TRBJ1-2	CASTPGTGYGYTF	TGTGCTTCGACCCCCGGGACAGGGTATGGCTACACCTTC
.	TRBV5-5	TRBD1	TRBJ1-1	CASSSKQGVGTEAFF	TGTGCCAGCAGCTCGAAACAGGGGGTTGGAACTGAAGCTTTCTTT
few	TRBV29-1	.	TRBJ1-2	CSVVNRAGFGYTF	TGCAGCGTTGTTAATCGGGCAGGGTTTGGCTACACCTTC
.	TRBV5-1	TRBD2	TRBJ2-1	CASTLGAGGINEQFF	TGCGCCAGCACCCTAGGAGCGGGAGGTATCAATGAGCAGTTCTTC
once	TRBV6-5	.	TRBJ1-6	CASSIQDGNSPLHF	TGTGCCAGCAGTATTCAGGATGGTAATTCACCCCTCCACTTT
.	TRBV5-1	.	TRBJ1-2	CASSLGQNSGYTF	TGCGCCAGCAGCTTGGGACAGAACAGTGGCTACACCTTC
.	TRBV10-2	.	TRBJ2-2	CASSDQGAGELFF	TGCGCCAGCAGTGACCAGGGCGCCGGGGAGCTGTTTTTT
once	TRBV29-1	.	TRBJ2-4	CSVVLAKNIQYF	TGCAGCGTTGTCTTAGCCAAAAACATTCAGTACTTC
.	TRBV5-1	TRBD1	TRBJ1-1	CASSLRTGGNTEAFF	TGCGCCAGCAGCCTAAGGACAGGGGGGAACACTGAAGCTTTCTTT
.	TRBV4-1	TRBD2	TRBJ2-1	CASTSLVAGGSFNEQFF	TGCGCCAGCACCTCCCTCGTAGCGGGAGGCTCCTTTAATGAGCAGTTCTTC
.	TRBV10-1	TRBD1	TRBJ1-1	CASSATGATEAFF	TGCGCCAGCAGCGCGACAGGGGCCACTGAAGCTTTCTTT
.	TRBV28	.	TRBJ1-1	CASTILQGNTEAFF	TGTGCCAGCACCATCTTACAGGGAAACACTGAAGCTTTCTTT
.	TRBV6-5	.	TRBJ1-2	CASRPIGGRGYTF	TGTGCCAGCAGGCCTATAGGGGGACGAGGCTACACCTTC
.	TRBV9	.	TRBJ2-1	CASSVRPVSLGLNYNEQFF	TGTGCCAGCAGCGTACGTCCCGTTTCGCTGGGGCTGAACTACAATGAGCAGTTCTTC
few	TRBV27	.	TRBJ1-2	CASRRPGASGIVGYTF	TGTGCCAGCAGACGCCCAGGGGCTTCGGGAATAGTTGGCTACACCTTC
.	TRBV29-1	.	TRBJ1-4	CSVGQGTEKLFF	TGCAGCGTGGGGCAGGGGACTGAAAAACTGTTTTTT
few	TRBV10-1	.	TRBJ1-2	CASRELGGVAHGYTF	TGCGCCAGCAGGGAACTTGGGGGGGTGGCGCATGGCTACACCTTC
.	TRBV12-3/TRBV12-4	TRBD1	TRBJ2-3	CASSGQGVDTQYF	TGTGCCAGCAGTGGGCAGGGGGTAGATACGCAGTATTTT